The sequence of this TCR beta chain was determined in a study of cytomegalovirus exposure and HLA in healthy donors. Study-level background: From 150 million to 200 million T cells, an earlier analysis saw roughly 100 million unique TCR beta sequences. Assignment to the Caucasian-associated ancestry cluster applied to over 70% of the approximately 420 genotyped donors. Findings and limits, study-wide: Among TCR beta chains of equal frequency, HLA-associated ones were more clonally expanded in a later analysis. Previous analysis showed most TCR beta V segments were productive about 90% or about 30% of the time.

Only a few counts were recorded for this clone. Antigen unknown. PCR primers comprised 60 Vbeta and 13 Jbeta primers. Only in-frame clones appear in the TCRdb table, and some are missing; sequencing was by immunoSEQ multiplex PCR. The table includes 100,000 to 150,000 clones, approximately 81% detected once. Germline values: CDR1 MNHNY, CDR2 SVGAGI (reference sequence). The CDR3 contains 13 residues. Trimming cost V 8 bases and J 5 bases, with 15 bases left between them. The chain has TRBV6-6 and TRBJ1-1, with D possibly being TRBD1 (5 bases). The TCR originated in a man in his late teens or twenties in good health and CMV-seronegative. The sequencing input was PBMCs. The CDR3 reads CASSNVRGTEAFF. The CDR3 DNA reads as TGTGCCAGCTCCAACGTCCGGGGGACTGAAGCTTTCTTT.